This TCR beta chain came from a study of blood T cell repertoires in COVID-19. Background on the study: Both acute and convalescent COVID-19 samples were obtained from the United States, Italy and Spain. The analysed material was cDNA or gDNA that came from T cells, B-cell-depleted T cells, or PBMCs.

Germline-derived CDR1 and CDR2 are LNHDA and SQIVND (reference sequence). The CDR3 is 12 amino acids. Trimming stripped 8 bases from V and 4 bases from J, with 9 bases between. In the source study's methods: Scientists estimated how many nucleated cells there were by amplifying reference gene primers. Method: immunoSEQ multiplex PCR; TCRdb's copy keeps in-frame clones and lacks some. Clone size and the V and J calls come from that table; the DNA yielded D and trimming. The repertoire has 75,000 to 100,000 clones, around 88% of them found once; the top ten carry approximately 5.9%. The sequence derives from a man between 60 and 75 years old with acute or convalescent COVID-19. Sequencing was done on a sample of peripheral blood. The J gene is TRBJ2-1, the V gene TRBV19; the D gene is possibly TRBD1 (5 bases). CDR3 sequence: CASGRQYNEQFF. Written as DNA, the CDR3 is TGTGCCAGTGGACGACAGTACAATGAGCAGTTCTTC.